A selection of T cell receptor beta chains follows, all from one sample in a study of T cell responses to AZD1222 COVID-19 vaccine. Generated by immunoSEQ multiplex PCR, the TCRdb table keeps only in-frame clones and is missing some. The repertoire holds some 130,000 clones, with 90% to 95% as singletons. The material sequenced was peripheral blood, taken on day 0 of AZD1222 vaccination. Receptors originate from an adult in good health. The CDR3 runs from the conserved cysteine through the conserved F or W.

j_call	v_call	cdr3_aa
TRBJ2-1	TRBV2	CASSEWNEQFF
TRBJ2-5	TRBV7-9	CASTLKGNTWETQYF
TRBJ1-2	TRBV5-8	CAGDRGANYGYTF
TRBJ1-6	TRBV4-3	CASSLKRDRGLSPLHF
TRBJ2-2	TRBV4-1	CASSQDQFYGELFF
TRBJ1-5	TRBV4-1	CASSQDSAGMAQPQHF
TRBJ2-6	TRBV28	CASSLRYQVSGANVLTF
TRBJ2-3	TRBV7-8	CASSPPLDTQYF
TRBJ1-2	TRBV7-8	CASSLAPRVEAFF
TRBJ2-1	TRBV23-1	CASSLRLAGGPEQFF
TRBJ1-2	TRBV6-2/TRBV6-3	CASSYNGFGGDGYTF
TRBJ2-3	TRBV7-9	CASSLGLAGTDTQYF
TRBJ1-1	TRBV28	CASSLGRARNTEAFF
TRBJ1-1	TRBV7-2	CASSPDRGVTEAFF
TRBJ2-1	TRBV7-9	CASSPGLATNEQFF
TRBJ1-5	TRBV6-5	CASSPGTGGNQPQHF
TRBJ1-6	TRBV19	CASSIQRNNSPLHF
TRBJ2-5	TRBV10-3	CAINHPGEETQYF
TRBJ1-5	TRBV6-1	CASSESRGSNQPQHF
TRBJ1-2	TRBV7-8	CASSRTSGDPSYGYTF
TRBJ2-3	TRBV7-9	CASSLYGESTDTQYF
TRBJ1-1	TRBV27	CASSLSPGGDTEAFF
TRBJ2-2	TRBV6-5	CASTGVNTGELFF
TRBJ2-7	TRBV4-3	CASSQAVSYEQYF
TRBJ2-1	TRBV18	CASSPPGDRVYNEQFF
TRBJ1-1	TRBV6-4	CASSEGGNTEAFF
TRBJ2-1	TRBV4-1	CASSQGALRDYNEQFF
TRBJ1-6	TRBV30	CAWKWSDRSNSPLHF
TRBJ2-7	TRBV10-2	CASSGAWGGRVYEQYF
TRBJ2-4	TRBV7-9	CASSLGETSGRNIQYF
TRBJ2-7	TRBV29-1	CSVKPPGFYEQYF
TRBJ2-7	TRBV28	CASVGNYEQYF
TRBJ1-5	TRBV10-2	CASSSTGGGQPQHF
TRBJ1-2	TRBV27	CASSLRGNYGYTF
TRBJ1-2	TRBV13	CASTQGDTNYGYTF
TRBJ2-6	TRBV9	CASSVVGSGANVLTF
TRBJ2-7	TRBV19	CASRARYSGAYEQYF
TRBJ2-1	TRBV24-1	CATSDLGQGRISEQFF
TRBJ2-3	TRBV2	CASSGRRVSEDTQYF
TRBJ1-2	TRBV4-3	CASSYRDTVYGYTF
TRBJ1-5	TRBV28	CASTWGQNQPQHF
TRBJ2-2	TRBV2	CASSDLRGANTGELFF
TRBJ1-2	TRBV27	CASSLRGNYGYTF
TRBJ1-1	TRBV7-8	CASSFNRATEAFF
TRBJ2-1	TRBV28	CASSLAGDTYNEQFF
TRBJ1-5	TRBV27	CASSLEGYSNQPQHF
TRBJ2-1	TRBV9	CASSVASGSLGDEQFF